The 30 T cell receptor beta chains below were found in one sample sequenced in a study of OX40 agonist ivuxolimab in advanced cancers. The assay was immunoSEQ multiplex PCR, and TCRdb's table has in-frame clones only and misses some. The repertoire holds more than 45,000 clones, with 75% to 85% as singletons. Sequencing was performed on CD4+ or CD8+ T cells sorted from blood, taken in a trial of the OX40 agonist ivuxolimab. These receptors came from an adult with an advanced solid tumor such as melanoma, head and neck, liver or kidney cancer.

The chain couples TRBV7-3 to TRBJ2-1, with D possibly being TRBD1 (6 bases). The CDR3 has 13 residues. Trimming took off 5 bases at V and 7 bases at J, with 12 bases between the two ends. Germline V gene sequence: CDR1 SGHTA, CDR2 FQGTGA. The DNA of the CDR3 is TGTGCCAGCAGCCCCCAGGGGCCAAATGAGCAGTTCTTC. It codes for CASSPQGPNEQFF.

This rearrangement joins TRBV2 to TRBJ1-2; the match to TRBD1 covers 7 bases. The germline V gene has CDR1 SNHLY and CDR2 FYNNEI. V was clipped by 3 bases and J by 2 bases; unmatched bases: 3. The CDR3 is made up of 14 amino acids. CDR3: CASSETGPNYGYTF. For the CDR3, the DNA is TGTGCCAGCAGTGAGACAGGGCCCAACTATGGCTACACCTTC.

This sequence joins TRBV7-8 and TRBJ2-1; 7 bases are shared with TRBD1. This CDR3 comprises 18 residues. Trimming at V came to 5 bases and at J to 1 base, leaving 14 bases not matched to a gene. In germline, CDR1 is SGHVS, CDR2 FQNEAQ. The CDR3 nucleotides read TGTGCCAGCAGCCCCATACCGCAAGACAGGGAGTCCTACAATGAGCAGTTCTTC. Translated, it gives CASSPIPQDRESYNEQFF.

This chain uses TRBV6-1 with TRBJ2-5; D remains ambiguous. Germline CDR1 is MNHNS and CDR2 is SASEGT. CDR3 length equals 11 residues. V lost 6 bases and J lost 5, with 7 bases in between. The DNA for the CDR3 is TGTGCCAGCAGGGTGGCGGAGACCCAGTACTTC. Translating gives CASRVAETQYF.

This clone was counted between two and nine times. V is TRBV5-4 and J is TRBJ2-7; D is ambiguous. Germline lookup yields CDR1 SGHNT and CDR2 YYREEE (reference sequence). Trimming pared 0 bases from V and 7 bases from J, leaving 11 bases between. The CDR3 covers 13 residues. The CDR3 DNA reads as TGTGCCAGCAGCTTGGATTCCCCCAGAGAGCAGTACTTC. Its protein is CASSLDSPREQYF.

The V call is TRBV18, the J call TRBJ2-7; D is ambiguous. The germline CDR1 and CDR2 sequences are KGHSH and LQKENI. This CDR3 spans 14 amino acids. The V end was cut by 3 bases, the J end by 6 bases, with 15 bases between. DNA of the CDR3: TGTGCCAGCTCACCGGAAGAACAGTTTGGCGAGCAGTACTTC. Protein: CASSPEEQFGEQYF.

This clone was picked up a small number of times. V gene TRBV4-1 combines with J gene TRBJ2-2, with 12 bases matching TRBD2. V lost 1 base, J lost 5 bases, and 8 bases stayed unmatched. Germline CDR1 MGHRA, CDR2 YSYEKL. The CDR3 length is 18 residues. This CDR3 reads CASSQVGGLAGGTGELFF. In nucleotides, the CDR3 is TGCGCCAGCAGCCAAGTTGGAGGGCTAGCGGGGGGGACCGGGGAGCTGTTTTTT.

The CDR3 nucleotides are TGTGCCATCAGTGAGTCGATTATTGGGTCGGGGAAGGCGCAGTATTTT. Translation gives CAISESIIGSGKAQYF. The V call is TRBV10-3, the J call TRBJ2-3; perhaps TRBD2 as D (5 bases). The CDR3 runs to 16 residues. The germline V gene encodes CDR1 ENHRY and CDR2 SYGVKD. With 0 bases removed from V and 10 bases from J, the gap between germline ends came to 20 bases.

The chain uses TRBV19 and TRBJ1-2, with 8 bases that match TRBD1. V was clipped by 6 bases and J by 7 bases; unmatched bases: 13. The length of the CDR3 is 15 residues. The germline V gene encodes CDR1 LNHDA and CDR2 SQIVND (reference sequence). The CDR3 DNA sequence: TGTGCCAGTAGACCAGGGACAGGTCGAGAGGCTGGCTACACCTTC. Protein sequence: CASRPGTGREAGYTF. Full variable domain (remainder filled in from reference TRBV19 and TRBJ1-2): DGGITQSPKYLFRKEGQNVTLSCEQNLNHDAMYWYRQDPGQGLRLIYYSQIVNDFQKGDIAEGYSVSREKKESFPLTVTSAQKNPTAFYLCASRPGTGREAGYTFGSGTRLTVV.

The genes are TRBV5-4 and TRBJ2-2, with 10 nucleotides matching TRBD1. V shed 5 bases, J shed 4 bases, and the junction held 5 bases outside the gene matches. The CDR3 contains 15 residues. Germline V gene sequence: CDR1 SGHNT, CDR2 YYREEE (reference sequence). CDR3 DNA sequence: TGTGCCAGCAGTTCGGGACAGGGGAGCACCGGGGAGCTGTTTTTT. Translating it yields CASSSGQGSTGELFF.

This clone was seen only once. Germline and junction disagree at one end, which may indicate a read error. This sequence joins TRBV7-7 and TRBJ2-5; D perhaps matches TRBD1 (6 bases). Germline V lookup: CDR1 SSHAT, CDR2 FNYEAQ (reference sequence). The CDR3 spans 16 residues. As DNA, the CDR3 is TGTGCTAGCAGCTTAACGGCAGGGGTATACCAAGAGACCCAGTACTTC. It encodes CASSLTAGVYQETQYF.

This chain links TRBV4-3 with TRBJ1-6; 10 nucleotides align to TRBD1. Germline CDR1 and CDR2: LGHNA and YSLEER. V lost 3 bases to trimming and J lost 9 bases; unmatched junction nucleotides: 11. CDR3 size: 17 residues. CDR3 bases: TGCGCCAGCAGCCAGGTACCGACAGGGGGCTTTGGTTCACCCCTCCACTTT. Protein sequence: CASSQVPTGGFGSPLHF.

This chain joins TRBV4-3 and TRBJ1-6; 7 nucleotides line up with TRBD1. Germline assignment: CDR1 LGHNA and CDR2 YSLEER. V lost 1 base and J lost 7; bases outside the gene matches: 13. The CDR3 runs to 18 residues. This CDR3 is CASSQGKGSGTANSPLHF. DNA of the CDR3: TGCGCCAGCAGCCAAGGAAAGGGGTCCGGGACAGCAAATTCACCCCTCCACTTT.

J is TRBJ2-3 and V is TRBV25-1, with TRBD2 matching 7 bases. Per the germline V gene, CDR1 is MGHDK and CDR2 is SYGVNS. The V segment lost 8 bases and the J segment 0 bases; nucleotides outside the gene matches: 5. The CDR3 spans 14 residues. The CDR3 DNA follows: TGTGCCAGCTTGGGGGGGATCAGCACAGATACGCAGTATTTT. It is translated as CASLGGISTDTQYF. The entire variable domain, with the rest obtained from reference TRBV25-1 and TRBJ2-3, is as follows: EADIYQTPRYLVIGTGKKITLECSQTMGHDKMYWYQQDPGMELHLIHYSYGVNSTEKGDLSSESTVSRIRTEHFPLTLESARPSHTSQYLCASLGGISTDTQYFGPGTRLTVL.

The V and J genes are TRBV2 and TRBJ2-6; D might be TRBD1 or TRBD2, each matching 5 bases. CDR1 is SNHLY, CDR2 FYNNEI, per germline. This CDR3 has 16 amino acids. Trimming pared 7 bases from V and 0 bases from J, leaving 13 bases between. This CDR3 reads CASTWDGHSGANVLTF. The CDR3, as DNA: TGTGCCAGCACATGGGACGGGCACTCTGGGGCCAACGTCCTGACTTTC. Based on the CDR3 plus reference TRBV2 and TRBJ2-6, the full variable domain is EPEVTQTPSHQVTQMGQEVILRCVPISNHLYFYWYRQILGQKVEFLVSFYNNEISEKSEIFDDQFSVERPDGSNFTLKIRSTKLEDSAMYFCASTWDGHSGANVLTFGAGSRLTVL.

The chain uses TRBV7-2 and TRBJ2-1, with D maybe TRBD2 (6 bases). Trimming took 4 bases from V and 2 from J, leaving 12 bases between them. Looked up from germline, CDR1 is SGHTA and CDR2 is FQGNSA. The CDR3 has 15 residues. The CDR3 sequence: CASSSIRGAYNEQFF. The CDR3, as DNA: TGTGCCAGCAGCTCCATTCGCGGGGCCTACAATGAGCAGTTCTTC. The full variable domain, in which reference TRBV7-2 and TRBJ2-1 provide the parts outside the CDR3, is GAGVSQSPSNKVTEKGKDVELRCDPISGHTALYWYRQSLGQGLEFLIYFQGNSAPDKSGLPSDRFSAERTGGSVSTLTIQRTQQEDSAVYLCASSSIRGAYNEQFFGPGTRLTVL.

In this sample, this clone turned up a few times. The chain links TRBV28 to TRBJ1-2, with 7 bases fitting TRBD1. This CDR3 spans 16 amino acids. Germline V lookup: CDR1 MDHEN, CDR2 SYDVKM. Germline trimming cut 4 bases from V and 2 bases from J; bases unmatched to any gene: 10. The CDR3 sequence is CASSSPQGQANYGYTF. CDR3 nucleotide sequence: TGTGCCAGCAGTTCCCCCCAAGGACAGGCCAACTATGGCTACACCTTC.

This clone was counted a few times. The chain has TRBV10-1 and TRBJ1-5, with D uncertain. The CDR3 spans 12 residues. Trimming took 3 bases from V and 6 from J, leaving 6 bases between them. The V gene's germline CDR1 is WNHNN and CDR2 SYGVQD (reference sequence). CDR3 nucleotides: TGCGCCAGCAGTGATACCTTTCAGCCCCAGCATTTT. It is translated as CASSDTFQPQHF.

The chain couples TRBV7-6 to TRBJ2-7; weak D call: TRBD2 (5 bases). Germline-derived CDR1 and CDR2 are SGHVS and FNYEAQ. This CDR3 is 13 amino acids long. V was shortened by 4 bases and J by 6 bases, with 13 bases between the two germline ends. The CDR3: CASSSGPEGEQYF. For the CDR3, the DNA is TGTGCCAGCAGCTCCGGACCCGAGGGCGAGCAGTACTTC.

The CDR3 protein is CASSYQGDRAGEQYF. The CDR3 coding sequence is TGTGCCAGCAGTTACCAGGGGGACAGGGCGGGCGAGCAGTACTTC. The genes are TRBV6-5 and TRBJ2-5, with 9 bases fitting TRBD1. The J call may be incorrect, as the DNA end agrees better with TRBJ2-7. Looked up from germline, CDR1 is MNHEY and CDR2 is SVGAGI. The CDR3 runs to 15 residues.

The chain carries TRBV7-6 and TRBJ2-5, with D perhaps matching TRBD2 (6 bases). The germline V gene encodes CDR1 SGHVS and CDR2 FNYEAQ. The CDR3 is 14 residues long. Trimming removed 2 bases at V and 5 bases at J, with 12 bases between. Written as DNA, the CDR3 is TGTGCCAGCAGCTTACTTGTTGGGGGGGAGACCCAGTACTTC. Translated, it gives CASSLLVGGETQYF. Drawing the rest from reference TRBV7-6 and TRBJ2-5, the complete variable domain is GAGVSQSPRYKVTKRGQDVALRCDPISGHVSLYWYRQALGQGPEFLTYFNYEAQQDKSGLPNDRFSAERPEGSISTLTIQRTEQRDSAMYRCASSLLVGGETQYFGPGTRLLVL.

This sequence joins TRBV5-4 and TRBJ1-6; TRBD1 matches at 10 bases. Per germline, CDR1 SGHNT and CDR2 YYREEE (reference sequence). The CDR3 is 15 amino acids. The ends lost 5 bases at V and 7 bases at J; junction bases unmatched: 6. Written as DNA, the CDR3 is TGTGCCAGCAGAATTGGGACAGGGGTGAATTCACCCCTCCACTTT. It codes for CASRIGTGVNSPLHF.

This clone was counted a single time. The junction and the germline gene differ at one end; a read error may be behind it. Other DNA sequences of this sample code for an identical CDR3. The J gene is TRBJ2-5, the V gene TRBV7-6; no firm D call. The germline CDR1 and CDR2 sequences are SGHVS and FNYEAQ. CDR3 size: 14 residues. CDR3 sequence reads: CASSWTAPNETQYF. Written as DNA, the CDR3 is TGTGCCAGCAGCTGGACGGCCCCGAATGAGACCCAATACTTC.

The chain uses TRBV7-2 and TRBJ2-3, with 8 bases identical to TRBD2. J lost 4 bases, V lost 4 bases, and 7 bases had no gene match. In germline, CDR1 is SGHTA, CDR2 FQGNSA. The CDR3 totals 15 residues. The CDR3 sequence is CASSSQAGGPDTQYF. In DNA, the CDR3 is TGTGCCAGCAGCTCCCAGGCGGGGGGACCAGATACGCAGTATTTT.

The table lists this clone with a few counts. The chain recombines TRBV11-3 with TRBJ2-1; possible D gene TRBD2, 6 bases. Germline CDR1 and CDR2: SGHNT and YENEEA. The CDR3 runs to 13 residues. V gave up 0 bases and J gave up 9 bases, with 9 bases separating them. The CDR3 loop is CASSLDGGTEQFF. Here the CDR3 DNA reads TGTGCCAGCAGCTTAGATGGGGGGACTGAGCAGTTCTTC.

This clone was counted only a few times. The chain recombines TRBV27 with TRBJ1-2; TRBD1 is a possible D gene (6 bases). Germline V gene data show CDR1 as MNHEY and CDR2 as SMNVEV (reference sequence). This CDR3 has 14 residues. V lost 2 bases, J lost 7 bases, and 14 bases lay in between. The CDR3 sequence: CASSLDGQRLGYTF. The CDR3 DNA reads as TGTGCCAGCAGTTTAGACGGACAGCGGCTTGGCTACACCTTC.

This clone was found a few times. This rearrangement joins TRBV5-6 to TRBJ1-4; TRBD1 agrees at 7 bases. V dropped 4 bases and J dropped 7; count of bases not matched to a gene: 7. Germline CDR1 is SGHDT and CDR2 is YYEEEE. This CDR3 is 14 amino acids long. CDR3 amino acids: CASSLRTGAEKLFF. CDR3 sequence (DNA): TGTGCCAGCAGCCTGCGGACAGGTGCTGAAAAACTGTTTTTT.

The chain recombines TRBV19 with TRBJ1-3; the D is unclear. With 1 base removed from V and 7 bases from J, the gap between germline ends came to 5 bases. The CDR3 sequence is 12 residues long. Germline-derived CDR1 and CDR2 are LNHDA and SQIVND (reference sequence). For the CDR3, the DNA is TGTGCCAGTAGTATAGGGATCAACACCATATATTTT. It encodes CASSIGINTIYF.

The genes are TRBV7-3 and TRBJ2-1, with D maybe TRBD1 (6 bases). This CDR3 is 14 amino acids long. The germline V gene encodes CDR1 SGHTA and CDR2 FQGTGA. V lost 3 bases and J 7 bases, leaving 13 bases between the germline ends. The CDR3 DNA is TGTGCCAGCAGCTTGGGACATTCCTCAAATGAGCAGTTCTTC. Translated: CASSLGHSSNEQFF.

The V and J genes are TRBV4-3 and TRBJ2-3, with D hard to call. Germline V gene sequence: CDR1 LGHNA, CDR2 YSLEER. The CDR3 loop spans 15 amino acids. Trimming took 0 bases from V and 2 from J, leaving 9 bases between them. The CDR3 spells CASSQDSRTTDTQYF. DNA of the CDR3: TGCGCCAGCAGCCAAGACTCCAGAACCACAGATACGCAGTATTTT.